This TCR beta chain is from a study of OX40 agonist ivuxolimab in advanced cancers. Study as a whole: The study enrolled dose-escalation patients with hepatocellular carcinoma, melanoma, renal cell or head and neck cancer.

This clone has just one count. Here immunoSEQ multiplex PCR was the method, and the copy in TCRdb shows in-frame clones only, minus some. The sample consists of tens of thousands of clones, roughly 89% of them appearing once. The clonotype comes from an adult with an advanced solid tumor such as melanoma, head and neck, liver or kidney cancer. Here the sequenced sample was CD4+ or CD8+ T cells sorted from blood, taken in a trial of the OX40 agonist ivuxolimab.

The CDR3 DNA is TGTGCCAGTAGTTTAGTCAGGGCTGCTAGGGAGACCCAGTACTTC. It translates to CASSLVRAARETQYF. The J gene is TRBJ2-5, the V gene TRBV19, with D perhaps matching TRBD1 (5 bases). Trimming stripped 5 bases from V and 5 bases from J, with 18 bases between. This CDR3 is 15 amino acids long. Per germline, CDR1 LNHDA and CDR2 SQIVND (reference sequence).